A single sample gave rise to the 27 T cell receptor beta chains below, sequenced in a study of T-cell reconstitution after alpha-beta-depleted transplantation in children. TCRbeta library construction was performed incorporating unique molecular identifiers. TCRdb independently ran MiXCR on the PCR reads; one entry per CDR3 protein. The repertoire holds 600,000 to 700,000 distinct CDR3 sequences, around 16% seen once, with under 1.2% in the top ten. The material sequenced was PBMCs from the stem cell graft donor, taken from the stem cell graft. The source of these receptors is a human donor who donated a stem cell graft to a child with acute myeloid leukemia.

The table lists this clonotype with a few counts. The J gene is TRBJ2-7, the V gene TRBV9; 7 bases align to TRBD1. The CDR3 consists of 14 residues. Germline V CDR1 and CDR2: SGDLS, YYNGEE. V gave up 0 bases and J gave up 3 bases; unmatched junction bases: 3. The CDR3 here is CASSVAQGVYEQYF. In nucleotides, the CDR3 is TGTGCCAGCAGCGTAGCCCAGGGGGTCTACGAGCAGTACTTC.

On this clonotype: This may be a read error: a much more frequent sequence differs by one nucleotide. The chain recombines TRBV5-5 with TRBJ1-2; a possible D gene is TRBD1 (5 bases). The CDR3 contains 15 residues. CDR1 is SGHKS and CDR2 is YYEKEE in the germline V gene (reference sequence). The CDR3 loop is CASSLEAGIIYDYTF. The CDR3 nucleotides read TGTGCCAGCAGCTTGGAGGCAGGGATTATATATGACTACACCTTC.

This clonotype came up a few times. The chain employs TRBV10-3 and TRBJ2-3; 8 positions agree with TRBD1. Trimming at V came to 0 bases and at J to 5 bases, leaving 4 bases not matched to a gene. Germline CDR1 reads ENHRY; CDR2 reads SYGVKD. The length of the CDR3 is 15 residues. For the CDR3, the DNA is TGTGCCATCAGTGAGTCTGGACAGGGTGTAGATACGCAGTATTTT. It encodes CAISESGQGVDTQYF.

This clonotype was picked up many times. The CDR3 DNA sequence: TGTGCCAGCAGCTTAGAGGTCCAAGAGACCCAGTACTTC. It codes for CASSLEVQETQYF. The chain carries TRBV13 and TRBJ2-5; D ambiguous. CDR1 and CDR2 from the germline V gene are PRHDT and FYEKMQ (reference sequence). Trimming took 1 base from V and 1 from J, leaving 4 bases between them. The CDR3 extends over 13 amino acids.

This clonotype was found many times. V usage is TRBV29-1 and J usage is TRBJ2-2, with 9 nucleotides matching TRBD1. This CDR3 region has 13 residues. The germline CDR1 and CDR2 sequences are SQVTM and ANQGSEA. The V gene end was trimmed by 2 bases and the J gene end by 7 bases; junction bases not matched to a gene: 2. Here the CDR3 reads CSVERTGDGELFF. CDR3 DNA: TGCAGCGTTGAAAGGACAGGGGACGGGGAGCTGTTTTTT.

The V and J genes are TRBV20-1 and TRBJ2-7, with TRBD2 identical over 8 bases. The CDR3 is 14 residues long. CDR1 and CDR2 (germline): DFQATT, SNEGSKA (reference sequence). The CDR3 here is CSAGRSRLAREQYV. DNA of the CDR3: TGCAGCGCTGGTAGGTCAAGACTAGCGCGGGAGCAGTACGTC.

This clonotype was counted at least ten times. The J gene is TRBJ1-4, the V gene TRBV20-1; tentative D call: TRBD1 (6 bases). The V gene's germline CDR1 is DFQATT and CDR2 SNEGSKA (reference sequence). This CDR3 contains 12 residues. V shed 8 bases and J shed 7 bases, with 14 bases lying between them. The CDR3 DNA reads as TGCAGTCCCCAGGGGAGAGGTGAAAAACTGTTTTTT. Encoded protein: CSPQGRGEKLFF.

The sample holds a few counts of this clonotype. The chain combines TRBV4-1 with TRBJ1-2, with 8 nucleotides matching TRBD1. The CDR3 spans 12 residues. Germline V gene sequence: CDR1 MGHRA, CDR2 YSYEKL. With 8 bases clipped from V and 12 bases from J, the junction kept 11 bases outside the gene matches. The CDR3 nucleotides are TGCGCCAGCGGGGGTACAGGGGGTGGAAACACCTTC. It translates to CASGGTGGGNTF.

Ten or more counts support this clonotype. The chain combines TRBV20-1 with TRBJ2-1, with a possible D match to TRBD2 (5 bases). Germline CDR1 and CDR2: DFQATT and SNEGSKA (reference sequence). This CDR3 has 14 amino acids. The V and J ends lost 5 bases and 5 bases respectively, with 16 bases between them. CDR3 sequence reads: CSAPMGSRDNEQFF. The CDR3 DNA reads TGCAGTGCTCCTATGGGATCGCGGGACAATGAGCAGTTCTTC.

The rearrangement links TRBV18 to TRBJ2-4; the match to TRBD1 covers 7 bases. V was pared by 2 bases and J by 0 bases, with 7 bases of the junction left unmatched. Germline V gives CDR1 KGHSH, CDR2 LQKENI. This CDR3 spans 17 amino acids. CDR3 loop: CASSPRQGAAAKNIQYF. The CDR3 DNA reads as TGTGCCAGCTCACCAAGACAGGGAGCCGCAGCCAAAAACATTCAGTACTTC. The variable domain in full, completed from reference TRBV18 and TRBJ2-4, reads NAGVMQNPRHLVRRRGQEARLRCSPMKGHSHVYWYRQLPEEGLKFMVYLQKENIIDESGMPKERFSAEFPKEGPSILRIQQVVRGDSAAYFCASSPRQGAAAKNIQYFGAGTRLSVL.

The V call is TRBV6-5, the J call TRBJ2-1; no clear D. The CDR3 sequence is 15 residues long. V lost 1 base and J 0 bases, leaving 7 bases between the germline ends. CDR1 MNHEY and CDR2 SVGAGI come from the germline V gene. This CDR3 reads CASSYLAPSYNEQFF. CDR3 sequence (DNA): TGTGCCAGCAGTTACTTGGCACCCTCCTACAATGAGCAGTTCTTC.

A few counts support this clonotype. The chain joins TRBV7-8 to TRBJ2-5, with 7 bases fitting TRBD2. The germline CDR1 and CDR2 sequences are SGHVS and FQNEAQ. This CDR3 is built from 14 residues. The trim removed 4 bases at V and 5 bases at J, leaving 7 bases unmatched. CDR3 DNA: TGTGCCAGCAGCTCAGCGGGGACGGCCGAGACCCAGTACTTC. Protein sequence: CASSSAGTAETQYF.

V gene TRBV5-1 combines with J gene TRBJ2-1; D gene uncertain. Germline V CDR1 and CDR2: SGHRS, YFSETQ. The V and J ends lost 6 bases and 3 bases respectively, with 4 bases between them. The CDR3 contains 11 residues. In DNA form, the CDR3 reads TGCGCCAGCAACGACTACAATGAGCAGTTCTTC. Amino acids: CASNDYNEQFF.

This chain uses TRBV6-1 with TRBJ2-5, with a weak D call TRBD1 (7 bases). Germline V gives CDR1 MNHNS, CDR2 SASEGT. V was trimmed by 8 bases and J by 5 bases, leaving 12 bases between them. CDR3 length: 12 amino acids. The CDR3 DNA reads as TGTGCCAGCGGAGGGGGCTGGGAGACCCAGTACTTC. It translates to CASGGGWETQYF.

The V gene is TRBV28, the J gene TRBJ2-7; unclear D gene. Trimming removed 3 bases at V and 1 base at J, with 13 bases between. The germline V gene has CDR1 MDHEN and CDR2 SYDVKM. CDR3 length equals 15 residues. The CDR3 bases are TGTGCCAGCAGTTTGCGGACCCCACTGTCCTACGAGCAGTACGTC. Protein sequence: CASSLRTPLSYEQYV.

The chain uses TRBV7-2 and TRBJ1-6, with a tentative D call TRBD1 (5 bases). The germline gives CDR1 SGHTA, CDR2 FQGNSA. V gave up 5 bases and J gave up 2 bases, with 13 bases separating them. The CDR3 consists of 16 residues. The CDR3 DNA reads TGTGCCAGCAGCGTTACCGGGACGGCCTATAATTCACCCCTCCACTTT. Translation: CASSVTGTAYNSPLHF. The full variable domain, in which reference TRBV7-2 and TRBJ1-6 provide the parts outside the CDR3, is GAGVSQSPSNKVTEKGKDVELRCDPISGHTALYWYRQSLGQGLEFLIYFQGNSAPDKSGLPSDRFSAERTGGSVSTLTIQRTQQEDSAVYLCASSVTGTAYNSPLHFGNGTRLTVT.

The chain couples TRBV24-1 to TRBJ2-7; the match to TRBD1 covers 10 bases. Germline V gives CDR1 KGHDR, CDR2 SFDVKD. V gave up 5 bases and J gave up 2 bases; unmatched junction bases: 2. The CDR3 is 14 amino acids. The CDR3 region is CATSAGQGAYEQYF. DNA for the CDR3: TGTGCCACCAGTGCCGGACAGGGGGCCTACGAGCAGTACTTC.

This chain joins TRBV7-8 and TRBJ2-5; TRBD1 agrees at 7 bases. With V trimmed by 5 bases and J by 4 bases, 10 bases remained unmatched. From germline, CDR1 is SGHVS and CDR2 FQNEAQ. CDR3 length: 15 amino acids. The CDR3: CASSAESRDRETQYF. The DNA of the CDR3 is TGTGCCAGCAGCGCAGAGAGCCGGGACAGAGAGACCCAGTACTTC.

CDR3 loop: CASSKGDRTTGGNQPQHF. CDR3 nucleotide sequence: TGTGCCAGCAGCAAAGGGGATCGAACTACAGGGGGGAATCAGCCCCAGCATTTT. This chain uses TRBV21-1 with TRBJ1-5; the listed D gene, TRBD1, was not tested against the DNA. TRBV21-1 is given as a pseudogene. The CDR3 sequence is 18 residues long.

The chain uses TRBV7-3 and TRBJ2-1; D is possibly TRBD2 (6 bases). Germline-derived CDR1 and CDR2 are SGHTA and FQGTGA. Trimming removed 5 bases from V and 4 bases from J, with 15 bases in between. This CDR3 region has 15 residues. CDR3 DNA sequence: TGTGCCAGCAGCCCCCCAGCGGGCCAATACAATGAGCAGTTCTTC. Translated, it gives CASSPPAGQYNEQFF.

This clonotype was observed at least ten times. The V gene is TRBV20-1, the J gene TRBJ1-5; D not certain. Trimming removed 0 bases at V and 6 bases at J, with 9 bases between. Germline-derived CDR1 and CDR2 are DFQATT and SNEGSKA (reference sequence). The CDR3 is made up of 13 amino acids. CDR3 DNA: TGCAGTGCTAGAGATGTAATCACTCAGCCCCAGCATTTT. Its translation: CSARDVITQPQHF.

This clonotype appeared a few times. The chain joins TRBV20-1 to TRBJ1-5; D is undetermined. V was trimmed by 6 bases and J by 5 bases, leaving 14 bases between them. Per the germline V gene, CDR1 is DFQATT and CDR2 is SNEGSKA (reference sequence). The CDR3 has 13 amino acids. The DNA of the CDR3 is TGCAGTGCCAGCATGTCAGAGTATCAGCCCCAGCATTTT. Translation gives CSASMSEYQPQHF.

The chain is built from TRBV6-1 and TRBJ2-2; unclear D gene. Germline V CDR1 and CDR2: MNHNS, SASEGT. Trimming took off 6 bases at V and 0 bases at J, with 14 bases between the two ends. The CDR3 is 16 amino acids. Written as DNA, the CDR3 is TGTGCCAGCAGGGACCAGGTTCTTTCGAACACCGGGGAGCTGTTTTTT. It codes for CASRDQVLSNTGELFF.

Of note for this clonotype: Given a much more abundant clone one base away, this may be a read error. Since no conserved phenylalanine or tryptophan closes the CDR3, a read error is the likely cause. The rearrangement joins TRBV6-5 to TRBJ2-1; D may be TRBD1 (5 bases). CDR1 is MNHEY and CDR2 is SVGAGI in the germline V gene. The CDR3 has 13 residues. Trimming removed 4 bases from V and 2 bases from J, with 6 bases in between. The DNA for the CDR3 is TGTGCCAGCAGTTCGACAGCCTACAATGAGCAGTTCCTC. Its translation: CASSSTAYNEQFL.

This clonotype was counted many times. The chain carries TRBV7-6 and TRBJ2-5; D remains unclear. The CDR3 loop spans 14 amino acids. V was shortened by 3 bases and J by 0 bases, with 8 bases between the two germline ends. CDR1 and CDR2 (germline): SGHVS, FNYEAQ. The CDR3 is CASSLLSDQETQYF. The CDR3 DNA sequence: TGTGCCAGCAGCTTGTTGTCAGACCAAGAGACCCAGTACTTC.

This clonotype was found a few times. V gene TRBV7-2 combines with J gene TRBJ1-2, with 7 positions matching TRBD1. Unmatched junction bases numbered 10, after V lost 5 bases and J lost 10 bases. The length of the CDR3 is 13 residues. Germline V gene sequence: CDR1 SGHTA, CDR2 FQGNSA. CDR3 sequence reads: CASSPRQGPLYTF. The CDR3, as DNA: TGTGCCAGCAGCCCGCGACAGGGACCTCTCTACACCTTC. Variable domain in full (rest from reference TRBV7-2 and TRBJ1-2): GAGVSQSPSNKVTEKGKDVELRCDPISGHTALYWYRQSLGQGLEFLIYFQGNSAPDKSGLPSDRFSAERTGGSVSTLTIQRTQQEDSAVYLCASSPRQGPLYTFGSGTRLTVV.

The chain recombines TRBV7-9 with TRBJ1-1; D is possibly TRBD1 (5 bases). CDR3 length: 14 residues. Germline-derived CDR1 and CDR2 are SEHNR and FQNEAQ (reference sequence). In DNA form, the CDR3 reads TGTGCTACGGGAGGGGTTATGAGTCGGACTGAAGCTTTCTTT. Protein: CATGGVMSRTEAFF.